This TCR beta chain was captured by sequencing in a study of blood T cells in healthy people across ages. Study-wide context: Capture by template switching was about one barcoded beta molecule per two T cells. Study-level findings and limits: Compared with aged donors, long-lived donors showed fewer expanded clones, suggesting selection.

The CDR3 runs to 16 residues. Germline V gene data show CDR1 as LGHNA and CDR2 as YSLEER. V dropped 0 bases and J dropped 6; count of bases not matched to a gene: 6. The sample holds a few counts of this clonotype. Antigen unknown. Alongside a J-beta primer mix, a sample-barcoded 5' primer served in a second PCR lasting about 7 to 11 cycles. A template-switch adaptor with 12 random nucleotides tagged each cDNA molecule. TCRdb used MiXCR to reprocess the 5' RACE reads, holding one entry per CDR3 protein. The repertoire holds around 850,000 distinct CDR3 sequences, 30% to 45% seen once, with approximately 12% in the top ten.

This clonotype was obtained from a man younger than 35 in good health. Sequenced sample: blood. V usage is TRBV4-3 and J usage is TRBJ2-3, with TRBD1 matching over 10 bases. This CDR3 is CASSQDSGQGGDTQYF. As DNA, the CDR3 is TGCGCCAGCAGCCAAGATAGTGGACAGGGGGGGGATACGCAGTATTTT.